The following is a T cell receptor (beta chain) sequence with its context. What it binds is not known. CDR3 length: 14 amino acids. V was cut by 5 bases and J by 2 bases, with 10 bases left in between. From germline, CDR1 is SGHTA and CDR2 FQGTGA. These data are taken from a study of cytomegalovirus exposure and HLA in healthy donors. Across the whole study: The 550 to 800 first-cohort repertoires and the 110 or so validation repertoires shared the same platform, a later analysis reported. Findings and caveats of the study: Cytomegalovirus status, reportedly, was diagnosed with high specificity and sensitivity by the classifier. Most TCR sequences proved rare, with some public TCRs found in many donors.

Generated by immunoSEQ multiplex PCR, the TCRdb table keeps only in-frame clones and is missing some. This table holds fewer than 130,000 clones, around 90% found once. The V and J genes are TRBV7-3 and TRBJ2-1; D possibly corresponds to TRBD2 (6 bases). The sequence came from a woman in her late teens or twenties in good health and CMV-seronegative. Source material: PBMCs. CDR3 DNA: TGTGCCAGCAGCCCGCCGGGGGCCTACAATGAGCAGTTCTTC. Translated, it gives CASSPPGAYNEQFF.